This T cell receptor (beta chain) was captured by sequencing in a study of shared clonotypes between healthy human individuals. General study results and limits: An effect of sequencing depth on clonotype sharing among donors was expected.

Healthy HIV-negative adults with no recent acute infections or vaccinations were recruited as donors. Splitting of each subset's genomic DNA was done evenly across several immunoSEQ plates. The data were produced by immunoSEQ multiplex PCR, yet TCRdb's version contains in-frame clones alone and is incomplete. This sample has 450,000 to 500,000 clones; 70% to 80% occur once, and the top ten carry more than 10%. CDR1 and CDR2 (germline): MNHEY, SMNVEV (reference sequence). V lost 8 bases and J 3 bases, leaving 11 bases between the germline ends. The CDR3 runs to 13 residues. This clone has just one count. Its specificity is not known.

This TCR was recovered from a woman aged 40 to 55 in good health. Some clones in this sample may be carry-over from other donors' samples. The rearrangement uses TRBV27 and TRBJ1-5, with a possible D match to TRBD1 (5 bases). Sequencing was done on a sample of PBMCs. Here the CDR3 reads CASGWTYNQPQHF. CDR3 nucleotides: TGTGCCAGCGGATGGACATACAATCAGCCCCAGCATTTT.